These T cell receptor beta chains were read from a single sample in a study of cytotoxic CD8 clonotypes in ibrutinib-treated CLL. Sequencing was performed with immunoSEQ multiplex PCR; in TCRdb, only in-frame clones are kept and a portion is missing. The sample contains about 330,000 clones, approximately 67% of which appear only once. The sample here was PBMCs, taken after 36 months of ibrutinib treatment. All receptors come from a human donor with chronic lymphocytic leukemia. Each CDR3 is given with its conserved first and last residue. Each record gives: D gene, V gene, J gene, CDR3 protein. A D gene is named only where the DNA matches it firmly.

>NA|TRBV5-6|TRBJ2-4
CASSLGAGGLSQYF
>TRBD1|TRBV27|TRBJ2-7
CASSFAGGWSGPTYEQYF
>NA|TRBV4-1|TRBJ2-5
CASSQDLLPQETQYF
>TRBD2|TRBV2|TRBJ2-1
CASSDVRTSYNEQFF
>NA|TRBV7-9|TRBJ2-5
CASREGETQYF
>NA|TRBV6-6|TRBJ2-5
CASSPEVGRETQYF
>NA|TRBV7-3|TRBJ1-3
CASSLSGSGNTIYF
>NA|TRBV7-8|TRBJ2-6
CATGARGANVLTF
>NA|TRBV29-1|TRBJ2-4
CSGLDKNIQYF
>NA|TRBV21-1|TRBJ1-6
CASSKADTHNSPLHF
>TRBD1|TRBV9|TRBJ1-4
CASSAPSGQGHEKLFF
>NA|TRBV5-6|TRBJ2-2
CASSSGDTGELFF
>TRBD2|TRBV7-3|TRBJ2-2
CASSLTIGGRATGELFF
>TRBD1|TRBV11-3|TRBJ1-3
CASSLDRPMPQGSTGNTIYF
>NA|TRBV10-3|TRBJ2-1
CAISESWTNNEQFF
>TRBD2|TRBV4-1|TRBJ2-7
CASSLRTSGGIDEQYF
>TRBD1|TRBV19|TRBJ1-1
CASSPGQRNTEAFF
>NA|TRBV5-1|TRBJ2-3
CASSLAVSAADTQYF
>TRBD1|TRBV5-5|TRBJ2-3
CASSFTGGPDTQYF
>NA|TRBV9|TRBJ2-7
CASSGPGASPHEQYF
>NA|TRBV27|TRBJ2-5
CASSSPRGVEPQETQYF
>NA|TRBV6-1|TRBJ1-3
CASNRLVAGNTIYF
>TRBD1|TRBV11-3|TRBJ2-2
CASSQGDSNTGELFF
>NA|TRBV6-5|TRBJ2-2
CASSYSLANTGELFF
>NA|TRBV29-1|TRBJ1-2
CSAARGGGQKRSDSYGYTF
>NA|TRBV15|TRBJ2-3
CATSRGAGKGTDTQYF
>NA|TRBV28|TRBJ1-5
CASSTREGNQPQHF
>NA|TRBV5-6|TRBJ1-2
CASSLTSPGGYTF
>NA|TRBV6-5|TRBJ2-2
CASRRPGAGELFF
>TRBD1|TRBV2|TRBJ2-7
CASRTGNYQGVQYF
>TRBD2|TRBV5-6|TRBJ2-1
CASSLPFLAGGIRNEQFF
>NA|TRBV4-1|TRBJ1-6
CASSQENGYNSPLHF
>NA|TRBV19|TRBJ2-7
CASSIGGKTYEQYF
>TRBD2|TRBV15|TRBJ2-1
CATSSGGSGQFF
>NA|TRBV7-8|TRBJ1-4
CASSLSGINEKLFF
>TRBD1|TRBV5-1|TRBJ1-3
CASSQGTGQGNTIYF
>NA|TRBV4-1|TRBJ2-3
CASSQAPGDVTQYF
>TRBD1|TRBV27|TRBJ1-2
CASSTTGVNYGYTF
>TRBD1|TRBV7-8|TRBJ1-5
CASSHVPGQGLQPQHF
>NA|TRBV4-1|TRBJ1-5
CASSQEGVGNQPQHF
>TRBD1|TRBV2|TRBJ1-2
CTRPGQYNYGYTF
>NA|TRBV7-2|TRBJ2-7
CASSPFQAGREQYF
>NA|TRBV21-1|TRBJ2-1
CASSKERVRYEQFF
>NA|TRBV7-8|TRBJ1-6
CASSLEGVSYNSPLHF
>NA|TRBV7-3|TRBJ2-2
CASSSYGTTNTGELFF
>NA|TRBV2|TRBJ1-1
CASSVIQSNTEAFF
>TRBD1|TRBV25-1|TRBJ1-2
CASRGTGVLYGYTF
>NA|TRBV27|TRBJ2-7
CASSQGGGYEQYF
>TRBD1|TRBV19|TRBJ2-1
CASSITGTGGNEQFF
>NA|TRBV10-3|TRBJ2-3
CAISGFHVASTDTQYF
>NA|TRBV7-9|TRBJ1-2
CASSLVLSLLSF
>TRBD1|TRBV10-3|TRBJ1-2
CAISDKGQDYGYTF
>TRBD2|TRBV7-2|TRBJ2-1
CASSHSGSPEQFF
>NA|TRBV28|TRBJ1-2
CASSLLFSYGYTF